These 10 T cell receptor beta chains were all obtained from the same sample, sequenced in a study of spatial heterogeneity in lung cancer. Study conclusions and caveats: Mutation counts in tumors were tracked by counts of expanded intratumoral alpha and beta TCRs.

TCRdb reprocessed the 5' RACE reads with MiXCR, giving one entry per CDR3 protein. This table has about 100,000 distinct CDR3 sequences, nearly 4.5% appearing once. For these receptors, no antigen is known. Time point here: sample taken at primary tumor resection. The specimen comprised lung tumor tissue, sampled at surgery. The source is a male donor with early-stage non-small cell lung cancer.

The sample holds many counts of this clonotype. The genes are TRBV7-7 and TRBJ2-2; D is unclear. Trimming cost V 4 bases and J 6 bases, with 9 bases left between them. The CDR3 contains 13 residues. The germline V gene encodes CDR1 SSHAT and CDR2 FNYEAQ (reference sequence). The CDR3 protein is CASSSRTSGELFF. The CDR3, as DNA: TGTGCCAGCAGCTCGCGAACATCCGGGGAGCTGTTTTTT.

This clonotype was detected many times. This rearrangement joins TRBV6-5 to TRBJ2-7; perhaps D is TRBD1 or TRBD2 (5 bases each). V was cut by 3 bases and J by 7 bases, with 28 bases left in between. The CDR3 sequence is 18 residues long. From germline, CDR1 is MNHEY and CDR2 SVGAGI. The CDR3 is CASSYSHPRQGAYGEQYF. Here the CDR3 DNA reads TGTGCCAGCAGTTATTCACATCCCCGGCAGGGAGCCTATGGGGAGCAGTACTTC.

This clonotype showed up many times. The chain joins TRBV29-1 to TRBJ2-1; 12 bases agree with TRBD2. Germline V gives CDR1 SQVTM, CDR2 ANQGSEA. V dropped 6 bases and J dropped 9; count of bases not matched to a gene: 12. CDR3 length: 15 residues. CDR3 coding DNA: TGCAGCGTGAAACGGACTAGCGGGACTCTCCCTGAGCAGTTCTTC. Translated: CSVKRTSGTLPEQFF.

This clonotype has only a few counts. The chain combines TRBV30 with TRBJ1-5; D remains ambiguous. The V and J ends lost 3 bases and 6 bases respectively, with 12 bases between them. The CDR3 contains 13 residues. Germline V gene lookup returns CDR1 GTSNPN and CDR2 SVGIG (reference sequence). In DNA, the CDR3 is TGTGCCTGGAGCGTGGAACTCAGTCAGCCCCAGCATTTT. It is translated as CAWSVELSQPQHF.

The chain is built from TRBV4-2 and TRBJ2-1; D may match TRBD1 or TRBD2 (5 bases each). This CDR3 comprises 15 residues. V gave up 5 bases and J gave up 2 bases, with 13 bases separating them. CDR1 and CDR2 from the germline V gene are LGHNA and YNFKEQ. In nucleotides, the CDR3 is TGTGCCAGCAGCAGGGACGGAAAGACCTACAATGAGCAGTTCTTC. It encodes CASSRDGKTYNEQFF.

This clonotype occurred many times. V usage is TRBV20-1 and J usage is TRBJ2-2; D is uncertain. The CDR3 loop spans 11 amino acids. Germline V gives CDR1 DFQATT, CDR2 SNEGSKA (reference sequence). V lost 3 bases and J lost 5, with 4 bases in between. Written as DNA, the CDR3 is TGCAGTGCTAGCGGGACCGGGGAGCTGTTTTTT. Protein product: CSASGTGELFF.

This clonotype was recorded many times. The CDR3 DNA follows: TGTGCCAGCACCGGGGACGGACCCTCCTACGAGCAGTACTTC. Protein: CASTGDGPSYEQYF. The chain is built from TRBV27 and TRBJ2-7; perhaps D is TRBD1 or TRBD2 (5 bases each). Trimming cost V 7 bases and J 0 bases, with 13 bases left between them. Germline assignment: CDR1 MNHEY and CDR2 SMNVEV (reference sequence). CDR3 length equals 14 residues.

This clonotype was recorded many times. The genes are TRBV5-6 and TRBJ2-2; TRBD1 aligns across 9 bases. The CDR3 is made up of 20 amino acids. The V gene's germline CDR1 is SGHDT and CDR2 YYEEEE. Trimming at V came to 4 bases and at J to 3 bases, leaving 19 bases not matched to a gene. DNA of the CDR3: TGTGCCAGCAGCCCAATACAACATACCTACAGGGGGCGATACACCGGGGAGCTGTTTTTT. This translates into CASSPIQHTYRGRYTGELFF.

This clonotype came up many times. The gene calls are TRBV12-3 or TRBV12-4 and TRBJ1-2, with a possible D match to TRBD1 (6 bases). The V end was cut by 3 bases, the J end by 5 bases, with 13 bases between. The CDR3 length is 14 residues. The CDR3 loop reads CASSFAGGGYGYTF. The CDR3 DNA follows: TGTGCCAGCAGTTTCGCGGGGGGCGGTTATGGCTACACCTTC.

This sequence joins TRBV6-6 and TRBJ1-2; weak D call: TRBD1 (6 bases). V lost 6 bases, J lost 4 bases, and 15 bases lay in between. Germline V lookup: CDR1 MNHNY, CDR2 SVGAGI (reference sequence). This CDR3 spans 14 amino acids. This chain's CDR3 is CASSPRHRAYGYTF. CDR3 coding DNA: TGTGCCAGCAGCCCCCGCCACAGGGCCTATGGCTACACCTTC.